The 21 T cell receptor beta chains presented below share a single source sample, sequenced in a study of shared clonotypes between healthy human individuals (dated by TCRdb to the early 2020s). The library was built by means of the immunoSEQ multiplex PCR assay. TCRdb limited this immuneACCESS table to in-frame rearrangements with V and J called. A share of clones is missing; checked studies link under half to unresolved V genes, and the rest is unexplained. Recorded for this sample are more than 1 million clones; approximately 80% of them occurred a single time. The ten top clones hold approximately 0.56% of the sample. The sample taken for sequencing was memory CD4+ T cells from PBMCs. The sample's cell subset or site label, in plain terms: CD45RA-negative fraction. These receptors were obtained from a man between 18 and 29 years old in good health. Some clones in this sample may be carry-over from other donors' samples.

The rearrangement joins TRBV29-1 to TRBJ2-1; TRBD2 is a possible D gene (5 bases). V was shortened by 3 bases and J by 12 bases, with 9 bases between the two germline ends. The germline CDR1 and CDR2 sequences are SQVTM and ANQGSEA. This CDR3 region has 10 residues. In DNA, the CDR3 is TGCAGCGTTGAGGGTCGGGGGCAGTTCTTC. It codes for CSVEGRGQFF.

This clone was picked up a small number of times. The chain links TRBV27 to TRBJ2-1; 8 positions match TRBD1. Germline V gives CDR1 MNHEY, CDR2 SMNVEV (reference sequence). The CDR3 has 16 residues. Trimming cost V 2 bases and J 6 bases; bases outside gene matches: 9. This chain's CDR3 is CASSLGSDREFNEQFF. Here the CDR3 DNA reads TGTGCCAGCAGTTTAGGGTCGGACAGGGAATTCAATGAGCAGTTCTTC.

The chain carries TRBV18 and TRBJ2-7, with no clear D. CDR1 and CDR2 (germline): KGHSH, LQKENI. The CDR3 sequence is 12 residues long. Trimming shortened V by 4 bases and J by 2 bases, and 6 bases separated the two germline ends. In nucleotides, the CDR3 is TGTGCCAGCTCACTGTCCCCCTACGAGCAGTACTTC. This encodes CASSLSPYEQYF.

This clone has just one count. The chain employs TRBV19 and TRBJ1-2; no firm D call. The CDR3 totals 16 residues. The germline V and J ends were trimmed by 5 bases and 0 bases, with 16 bases remaining between them. Germline V gene sequence: CDR1 LNHDA, CDR2 SQIVND (reference sequence). CDR3 sequence: CASSPRGSLTNYGYTF. The CDR3 DNA follows: TGTGCCAGTAGTCCCCGAGGGTCATTAACTAACTATGGCTACACCTTC.

The chain links TRBV5-1 to TRBJ2-3, with no clear D. The CDR3 is made up of 16 amino acids. V lost 2 bases to trimming and J lost 5 bases, with 18 bases between them. CDR1 and CDR2 from the germline V gene are SGHRS and YFSETQ. In DNA form, the CDR3 reads TGCGCCAGCAGCTTTTACAACAATCCCTCTGTAGATACGCAGTATTTT. It is translated as CASSFYNNPSVDTQYF. The full variable domain, its missing parts supplied by reference TRBV5-1 and TRBJ2-3, is KAGVTQTPRYLIKTRGQQVTLSCSPISGHRSVSWYQQTPGQGLQFLFEYFSETQRNKGNFPGRFSGRQFSNSRSEMNVSTLELGDSALYLCASSFYNNPSVDTQYFGPGTRLTVL.

The V and J genes are TRBV6-6 and TRBJ1-5, with D possibly being TRBD1 (5 bases). The CDR3 has 15 residues. Trimming left V 2 bases short and J 3 bases short, with 11 bases between. Germline V CDR1 and CDR2: MNHNY, SVGAGI (reference sequence). CDR3 protein: CASSYGGMNNQPQHF. CDR3 nucleotides: TGTGCCAGCAGTTACGGGGGGATGAACAATCAGCCCCAGCATTTT.

The genes are TRBV30 and TRBJ2-1; D perhaps matches TRBD1 (5 bases). CDR3 length equals 14 residues. Germline V gene sequence: CDR1 GTSNPN, CDR2 SVGIG (reference sequence). Trimming took 2 bases from V and 5 from J, leaving 13 bases between them. The CDR3 bases are TGTGCCTGGAGTCCAGCAGGGCAGCACAATGAGCAGTTCTTC. Amino acid sequence: CAWSPAGQHNEQFF.

This chain uses TRBV9 with TRBJ2-3, with D possibly TRBD2 on 6 matching bases. The CDR3 is 14 residues long. Trimming took off 3 bases at V and 2 bases at J, with 10 bases between the two ends. Germline CDR1 SGDLS, CDR2 YYNGEE. DNA for the CDR3: TGTGCCAGCAGCGGGGACTCCGTCACAGATACGCAGTATTTT. Amino acid sequence: CASSGDSVTDTQYF.

This chain connects TRBV7-8 to TRBJ2-2, with D perhaps matching TRBD1 or TRBD2 (5 bases each). Germline V gene data show CDR1 as SGHVS and CDR2 as FQNEAQ. With 6 bases removed from V and 4 bases from J, the gap between germline ends came to 12 bases. The CDR3 is made up of 14 amino acids. The CDR3: CASRRAGSTGELFF. CDR3 in DNA: TGTGCCAGCAGAAGAGCAGGGAGCACCGGGGAGCTGTTTTTT.

J is TRBJ1-2 and V is TRBV28, with D unclear. Trimming stripped 7 bases from V and 3 bases from J, with 9 bases between. Germline lookup yields CDR1 MDHEN and CDR2 SYDVKM. The CDR3 loop spans 12 amino acids. The DNA for the CDR3 is TGTGCCAGCACCTCAACAGACTATGGCTACACCTTC. It is translated as CASTSTDYGYTF.

Many counts were recorded for this clone. This chain joins TRBV4-2 and TRBJ2-1; possible D gene TRBD2, 6 bases. The germline V gene has CDR1 LGHNA and CDR2 YNFKEQ. V gave up 1 base and J gave up 8 bases, with 12 bases separating them. The CDR3 spans 14 residues. As DNA, the CDR3 is TGTGCCAGCAGCCAAGGAGGAGGGCAACATGAGCAGTTCTTC. It encodes CASSQGGGQHEQFF.

V gene TRBV11-2 combines with J gene TRBJ2-5; the match to TRBD2 covers 9 bases. Germline trimming cut 4 bases from V and 2 bases from J; bases unmatched to any gene: 8. This CDR3 has 16 amino acids. Per germline, CDR1 SGHAT and CDR2 FQNNGV. In DNA form, the CDR3 reads TGTGCCAGCAGCTCAGGGGCTAGCGGGGAACAAGAGACCCAGTACTTC. It translates to CASSSGASGEQETQYF.

This chain uses TRBV9 with TRBJ2-5; possibly TRBD2 for D (5 bases). Trimming removed 4 bases from V and 2 bases from J, with 9 bases in between. The CDR3 extends over 13 amino acids. Germline-derived CDR1 and CDR2 are SGDLS and YYNGEE. Here the CDR3 reads CASSQGLQETQYF. CDR3 sequence (DNA): TGTGCCAGCAGCCAAGGACTGCAAGAGACCCAGTACTTC.

The chain couples TRBV15 to TRBJ2-1; TRBD1 might be the D (6 bases). Between the trimmed V and J ends, which lost 3 bases and 4 bases, there was a span of 10 bases. The CDR3 spans 14 residues. In germline, CDR1 is LNHNV, CDR2 YYDKDF (reference sequence). The CDR3, as DNA: TGTGCCACCAGCAGCCGGGGACAATACAATGAGCAGTTCTTC. Residues: CATSSRGQYNEQFF.

The J gene is TRBJ2-2, the V gene TRBV7-9; D is undetermined. Trimming left V 3 bases short and J 0 bases short, with 5 bases between. Germline V gene sequence: CDR1 SEHNR, CDR2 FQNEAQ (reference sequence). CDR3 length equals 14 residues. In DNA, the CDR3 is TGTGCCAGCAGCTTTCGATCGAACACCGGGGAGCTGTTTTTT. Its translation: CASSFRSNTGELFF.

The chain links TRBV19 to TRBJ2-1; 7 bases are shared with TRBD2. This CDR3 comprises 16 residues. Losses at the gene ends were 5 bases for V and 0 bases for J; bases not matched to a gene: 7. Germline CDR1 and CDR2: LNHDA and SQIVND (reference sequence). The CDR3 bases are TGTGCCAGTAGTCCTGTGGGGAGGGGCTCCTACAATGAGCAGTTCTTC. This encodes CASSPVGRGSYNEQFF.

The gene calls are TRBV6-6 and TRBJ1-2; D remains unclear. Germline CDR1 and CDR2: MNHNY and SVGAGI (reference sequence). V was shortened by 1 base and J by 7 bases, with 4 bases between the two germline ends. The CDR3 contains 11 residues. CDR3 DNA sequence: TGTGCCAGCAGTTACTTCCTTGGCTACACCTTC. Translating it yields CASSYFLGYTF.

The chain employs TRBV4-1 and TRBJ1-2, with TRBD1 matching 7 bases. CDR1 and CDR2 (germline): MGHRA, YSYEKL. Germline trimming cut 4 bases from V and 13 bases from J; bases unmatched to any gene: 12. CDR3 length: 13 residues. CDR3 in amino acids: CASSPRDSRRGTF. CDR3 coding DNA: TGCGCCAGCAGCCCCCGGGACAGCAGACGCGGCACCTTC.

The chain is built from TRBV28 and TRBJ1-2; a weak D match, TRBD1 (6 bases). Germline V lookup: CDR1 MDHEN, CDR2 SYDVKM. CDR3 size: 13 residues. The ends were cut back, 5 bases at V and 2 bases at J, with 9 bases in the middle. As DNA, the CDR3 is TGTGCCAGCAGTAGGACAGCCAACTATGGCTACACCTTC. Translating it yields CASSRTANYGYTF.

V usage is TRBV7-9 and J usage is TRBJ1-2; 7 bases line up with TRBD1. This CDR3 is 12 amino acids long. With 1 base clipped from V and 8 bases from J, the junction kept 1 base outside the gene matches. Germline V gives CDR1 SEHNR, CDR2 FQNEAQ (reference sequence). CDR3 in amino acids: CASSLGQGGYTF. The DNA of the CDR3 is TGTGCCAGCAGCTTAGGACAGGGCGGCTACACCTTC. Full variable domain (remainder filled in from reference TRBV7-9 and TRBJ1-2): DTGVSQNPRHKITKRGQNVTFRCDPISEHNRLYWYRQTLGQGPEFLTYFQNEAQLEKSRLLSDRFSAERPKGSFSTLEIQRTEQGDSAMYLCASSLGQGGYTFGSGTRLTVV.

This chain links TRBV2 with TRBJ1-1; D is ambiguous. CDR3 length: 14 residues. The germline gives CDR1 SNHLY, CDR2 FYNNEI. The ends were cut back, 8 bases at V and 8 bases at J, with 21 bases in the middle. CDR3 nucleotide sequence: TGTGCCAGCGGGAAAGGGCGCAACCAGATGGAAGCTTTCTTT. Translation gives CASGKGRNQMEAFF.